What follows is one T cell receptor beta chain and its context. The record originates from a study of beta chain features in type 1 diabetes. As every portion of the isolated RNA was reverse transcribed, the sequencing read expressed TCRB transcripts. Here immunoSEQ multiplex PCR was the method, and the copy in TCRdb shows in-frame clones only, minus some. Here the sample spans about 260,000 clones, 55% to 70% being singletons. Germline-derived CDR1 and CDR2 are SGHDT and YYEEEE. The CDR3 runs 14 residues. Trimming took off 1 base at V and 2 bases at J, with 9 bases between the two ends. The sequence came from a young man in good health. Sequencing was done on a sample of naive CD4+ T cells from blood. V is TRBV5-6 and J is TRBJ1-1, with unresolved D. The chain's CDR3 is CASSLKLPNTEAFF. In nucleotides, the CDR3 is TGTGCCAGCAGCTTGAAACTTCCCAACACTGAAGCTTTCTTT. Drawing the rest from reference TRBV5-6 and TRBJ1-1, the complete variable domain is DAGVTQSPTHLIKTRGQQVTLRCSPKSGHDTVSWYQQALGQGPQFIFQYYEEEERQRGNFPDRFSGHQFPNYSSELNVNALLLGDSALYLCASSLKLPNTEAFFGQGTRLTVV.